This T cell receptor (beta chain) was found in a study of cytomegalovirus exposure and HLA in healthy donors. Study-level findings and limits: Prior analysis indicated that the majority of TCR beta V segments exhibited productivity approximately 87% or approximately 30% of the time. The study designated about 180 TCR beta chains cytomegalovirus-associated.

PCR used 60 Vbeta primers and 13 Jbeta primers. Assay: immunoSEQ multiplex PCR; the TCRdb copy retains only in-frame clones and omits some. Seen here are approximately 140,000 clones, roughly 74% observed once, and the top ten hold 3.3%. The CDR3 has 15 residues. The germline V gene encodes CDR1 SGHTS and CDR2 YDEGEE. With 0 bases removed from V and 0 bases from J, the gap between germline ends came to 7 bases. This clone is a singleton in its sample. Its matching antigen is unknown. These donors counted as nominally healthy when sampled, but unrecorded immune exposures were likely. Sequenced material: PBMCs. The chain links TRBV5-8 to TRBJ1-3, with D unclear. The origin of this receptor is a man between 35 and 55 years old in good health and CMV-seronegative. The CDR3 DNA sequence: TGTGCCAGCAGCTTGGAAACGGTCTCTGGAAACACCATATATTTT. This encodes CASSLETVSGNTIYF. Using reference TRBV5-8 and TRBJ1-3 for the parts outside the CDR3, the full variable domain is EAGVTQSPTHLIKTRGQQATLRCSPISGHTSVYWYQQALGLGLQFLLWYDEGEERNRGNFPPRFSGRQFPNYSSELNVNALELEDSALYLCASSLETVSGNTIYFGEGSWLTVV.